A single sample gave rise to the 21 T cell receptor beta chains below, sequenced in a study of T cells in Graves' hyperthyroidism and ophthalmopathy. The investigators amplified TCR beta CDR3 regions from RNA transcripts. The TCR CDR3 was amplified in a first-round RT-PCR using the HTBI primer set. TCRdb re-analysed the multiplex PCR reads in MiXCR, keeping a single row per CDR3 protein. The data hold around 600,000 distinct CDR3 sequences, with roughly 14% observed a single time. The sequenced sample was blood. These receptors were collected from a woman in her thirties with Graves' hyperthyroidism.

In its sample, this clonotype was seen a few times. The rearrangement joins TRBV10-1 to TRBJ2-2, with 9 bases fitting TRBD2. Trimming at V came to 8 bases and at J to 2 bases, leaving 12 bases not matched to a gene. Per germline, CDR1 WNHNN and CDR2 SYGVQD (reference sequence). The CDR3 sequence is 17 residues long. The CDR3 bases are TGCGCCAGCGGTCCTTCGGCGGGGGGGCCAAACACCGGGGAGCTGTTTTTT. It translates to CASGPSAGGPNTGELFF.

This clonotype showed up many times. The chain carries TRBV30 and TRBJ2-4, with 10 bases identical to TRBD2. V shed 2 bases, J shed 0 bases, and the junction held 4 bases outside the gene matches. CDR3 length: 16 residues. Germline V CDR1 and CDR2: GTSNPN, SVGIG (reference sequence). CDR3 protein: CAWSSGRALAKNIQYF. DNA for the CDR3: TGTGCCTGGAGTAGCGGGAGGGCCCTAGCCAAAAACATTCAGTACTTC.

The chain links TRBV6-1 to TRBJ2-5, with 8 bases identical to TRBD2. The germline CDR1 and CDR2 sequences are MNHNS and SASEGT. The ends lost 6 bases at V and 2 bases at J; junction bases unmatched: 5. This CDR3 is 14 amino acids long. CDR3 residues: CASRSTSGQETQYF. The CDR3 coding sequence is TGTGCCAGCAGATCCACTAGCGGACAAGAGACCCAGTACTTC.

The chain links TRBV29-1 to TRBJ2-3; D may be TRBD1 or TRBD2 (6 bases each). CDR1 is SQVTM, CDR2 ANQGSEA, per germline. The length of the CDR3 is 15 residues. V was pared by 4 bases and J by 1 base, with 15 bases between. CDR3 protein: CSVVRGARGTDTQYF. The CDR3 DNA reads TGCAGCGTTGTGAGGGGGGCCAGGGGCACAGATACGCAGTATTTT.

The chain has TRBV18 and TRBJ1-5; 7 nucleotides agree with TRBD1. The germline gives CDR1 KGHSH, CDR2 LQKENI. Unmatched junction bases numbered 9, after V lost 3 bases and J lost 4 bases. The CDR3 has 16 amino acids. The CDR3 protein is CASSPFGTADNQPQHF. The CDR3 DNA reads TGTGCCAGCTCACCGTTCGGGACAGCTGATAATCAGCCCCAGCATTTT.

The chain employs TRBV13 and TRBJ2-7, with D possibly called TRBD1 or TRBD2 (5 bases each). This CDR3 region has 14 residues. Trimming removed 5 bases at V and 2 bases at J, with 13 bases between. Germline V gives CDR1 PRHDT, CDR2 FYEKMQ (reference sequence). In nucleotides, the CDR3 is TGTGCCAGCAGCCCTCCGGGACCTACCTACGAGCAGTACTTC. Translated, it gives CASSPPGPTYEQYF.

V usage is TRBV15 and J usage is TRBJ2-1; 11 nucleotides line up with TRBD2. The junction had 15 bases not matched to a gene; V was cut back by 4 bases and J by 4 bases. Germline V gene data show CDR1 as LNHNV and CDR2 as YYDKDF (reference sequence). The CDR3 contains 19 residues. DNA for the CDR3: TGTGCCACCAGCATAAGGGGGGTAGCGGGAGGGAATATATACAATGAGCAGTTCTTC. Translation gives CATSIRGVAGGNIYNEQFF.

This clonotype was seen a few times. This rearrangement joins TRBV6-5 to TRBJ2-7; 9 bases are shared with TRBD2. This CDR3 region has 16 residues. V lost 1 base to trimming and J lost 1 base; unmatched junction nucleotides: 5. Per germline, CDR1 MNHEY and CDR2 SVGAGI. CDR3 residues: CASSYLAAGGSYEQYF. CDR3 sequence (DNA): TGTGCCAGCAGTTACTTAGCGGCGGGGGGGTCCTACGAGCAGTACTTC.

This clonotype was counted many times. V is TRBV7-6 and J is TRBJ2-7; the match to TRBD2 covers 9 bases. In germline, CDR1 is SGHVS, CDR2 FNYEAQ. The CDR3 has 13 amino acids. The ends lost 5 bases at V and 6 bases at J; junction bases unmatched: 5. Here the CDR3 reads CASSGGTSSEQYF. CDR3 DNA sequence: TGTGCCAGCAGCGGAGGGACTAGCAGCGAGCAGTACTTC.

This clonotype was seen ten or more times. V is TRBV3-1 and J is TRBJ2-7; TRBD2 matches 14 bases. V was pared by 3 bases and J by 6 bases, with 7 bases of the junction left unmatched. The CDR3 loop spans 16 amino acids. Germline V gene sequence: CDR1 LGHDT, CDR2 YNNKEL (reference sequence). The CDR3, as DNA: TGTGCCAGCAGCCAGGGACTAGCGGGGGCGTGGGGCGAGCAGTACTTC. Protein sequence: CASSQGLAGAWGEQYF.

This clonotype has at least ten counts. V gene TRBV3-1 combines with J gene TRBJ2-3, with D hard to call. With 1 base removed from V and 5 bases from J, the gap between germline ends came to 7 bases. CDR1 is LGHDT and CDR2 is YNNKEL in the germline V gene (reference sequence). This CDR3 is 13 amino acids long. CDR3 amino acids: CASSQVGKDTQYF. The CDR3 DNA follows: TGTGCCAGCAGCCAAGTGGGAAAAGATACGCAGTATTTT.

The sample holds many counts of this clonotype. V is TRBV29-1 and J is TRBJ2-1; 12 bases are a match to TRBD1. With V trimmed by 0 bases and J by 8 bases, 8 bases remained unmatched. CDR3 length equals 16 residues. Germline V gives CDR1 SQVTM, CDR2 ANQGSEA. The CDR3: CSVEDPSGTGGHEQFF. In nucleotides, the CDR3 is TGCAGCGTTGAAGATCCGTCCGGGACAGGGGGCCATGAGCAGTTCTTC.

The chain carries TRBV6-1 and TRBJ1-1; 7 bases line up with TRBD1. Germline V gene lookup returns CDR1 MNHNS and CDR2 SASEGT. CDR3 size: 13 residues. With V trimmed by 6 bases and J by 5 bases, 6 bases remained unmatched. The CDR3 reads CASRPGQLTEAFF. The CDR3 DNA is TGTGCCAGCAGACCGGGACAGTTGACTGAAGCTTTCTTT.

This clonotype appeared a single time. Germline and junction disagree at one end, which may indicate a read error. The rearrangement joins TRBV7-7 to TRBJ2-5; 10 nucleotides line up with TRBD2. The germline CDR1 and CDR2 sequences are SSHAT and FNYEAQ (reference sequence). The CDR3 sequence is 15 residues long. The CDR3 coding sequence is TGTGCTAGCAGCCCCTCTAGCGGGAGTGCCGAGACCCAGTACTTC. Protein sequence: CASSPSSGSAETQYF.

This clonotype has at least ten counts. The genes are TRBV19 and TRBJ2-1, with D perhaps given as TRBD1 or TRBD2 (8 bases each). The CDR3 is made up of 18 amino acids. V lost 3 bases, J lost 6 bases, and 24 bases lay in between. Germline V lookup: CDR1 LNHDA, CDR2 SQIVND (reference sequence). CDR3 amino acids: CASSMLGTGSGGPNEQFF. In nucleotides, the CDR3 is TGTGCCAGTAGTATGCTCGGGACAGGTTCGGGAGGGCCCAATGAGCAGTTCTTC.

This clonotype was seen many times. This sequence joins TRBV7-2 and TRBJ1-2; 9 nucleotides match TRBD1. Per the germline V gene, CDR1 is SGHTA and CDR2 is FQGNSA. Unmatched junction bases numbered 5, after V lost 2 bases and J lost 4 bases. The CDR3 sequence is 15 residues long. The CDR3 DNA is TGTGCCAGCAGCTTACCTCCGGGACAGGGCTATGGCTACACCTTC. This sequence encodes CASSLPPGQGYGYTF.

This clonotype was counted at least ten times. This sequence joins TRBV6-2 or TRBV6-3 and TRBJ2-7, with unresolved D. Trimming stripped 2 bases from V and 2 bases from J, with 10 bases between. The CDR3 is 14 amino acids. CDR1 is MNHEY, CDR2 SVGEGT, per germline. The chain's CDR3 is CASSYGKPTYEQYF. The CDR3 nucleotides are TGTGCCAGCAGTTACGGGAAACCCACCTACGAGCAGTACTTC.

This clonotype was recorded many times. CDR3 amino acids: CASSTTSRVEQFF. In nucleotides, the CDR3 is TGTGCCAGCAGTACTACTAGCCGGGTTGAGCAGTTCTTC. The chain has TRBV6-1 and TRBJ2-1, with D possibly being TRBD2 (6 bases). Trimming stripped 5 bases from V and 9 bases from J, with 14 bases between. CDR1 is MNHNS and CDR2 is SASEGT in the germline V gene. The CDR3 is 13 amino acids.

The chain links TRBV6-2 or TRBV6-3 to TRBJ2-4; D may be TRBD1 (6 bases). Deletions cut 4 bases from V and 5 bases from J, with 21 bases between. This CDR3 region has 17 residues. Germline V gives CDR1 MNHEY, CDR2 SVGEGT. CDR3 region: CASSSLLRGVSQNIQYF. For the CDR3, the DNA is TGTGCCAGCAGTTCCCTCCTCAGGGGAGTATCCCAAAACATTCAGTACTTC.

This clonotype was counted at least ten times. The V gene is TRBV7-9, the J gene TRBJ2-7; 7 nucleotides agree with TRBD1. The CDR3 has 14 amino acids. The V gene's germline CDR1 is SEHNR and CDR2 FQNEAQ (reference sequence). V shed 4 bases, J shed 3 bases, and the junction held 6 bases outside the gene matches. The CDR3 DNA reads TGTGCCAGCAGCTCGAACAGGGGACACTACGAGCAGTACTTC. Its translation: CASSSNRGHYEQYF.

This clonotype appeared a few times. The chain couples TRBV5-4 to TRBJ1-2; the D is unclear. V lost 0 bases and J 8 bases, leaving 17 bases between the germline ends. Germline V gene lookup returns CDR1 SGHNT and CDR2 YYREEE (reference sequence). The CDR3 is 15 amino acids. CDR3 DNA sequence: TGTGCCAGCAGCTTGGATCCGACTCGGAGTCGGGGCTACACCTTC. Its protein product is CASSLDPTRSRGYTF.